The 19 T cell receptor beta chains given below trace back to one sample, sequenced in a study of cytomegalovirus exposure and HLA in healthy donors. The PCR made use of 60 Vbeta and 13 Jbeta primers. The protocol was immunoSEQ multiplex PCR, while the TCRdb copy is restricted to in-frame clones and leaves out a portion. The sample lists tens of thousands of clones, around 85% occurring once. The sequenced material came from PBMCs. The source of these receptors is a man aged 18-30 years in good health and CMV-seronegative.

The chain uses TRBV25-1 and TRBJ1-4; possible D gene TRBD1, 5 bases. The V end lost 4 bases, the J end lost 9 bases, and 15 bases lay between the germline ends. CDR3 length equals 14 residues. Germline CDR1 and CDR2: MGHDK and SYGVNS. CDR3 sequence: CASSVTGVGKKLFF. The CDR3 DNA reads TGTGCCAGCAGTGTAACGGGGGTGGGGAAAAAACTGTTTTTT.

The chain recombines TRBV7-2 with TRBJ1-5; 9 nucleotides align to TRBD1. The CDR3 loop spans 15 amino acids. The trim removed 1 base at V and 7 bases at J, leaving 5 bases unmatched. Germline CDR1 and CDR2: SGHTA and FQGNSA. CDR3 amino acids: CASSLEGQGLQPQHF. The CDR3 bases are TGTGCCAGCAGCTTAGAGGGACAGGGATTGCAGCCCCAGCATTTT.

The chain recombines TRBV4-2 with TRBJ1-1; the D is unclear. V was cut by 0 bases and J by 4 bases, with 9 bases left in between. Germline values: CDR1 LGHNA, CDR2 YNFKEQ. The CDR3 covers 14 residues. Here the CDR3 DNA reads TGTGCCAGCAGCCAAGATAGAGGGTCCACTGAAGCTTTCTTT. Its protein is CASSQDRGSTEAFF.

This chain links TRBV2 with TRBJ2-1, with 8 positions matching TRBD1. Germline CDR1 reads SNHLY; CDR2 reads FYNNEI. CDR3 size: 14 residues. V lost 7 bases, J lost 4 bases, and 6 bases stayed unmatched. In DNA form, the CDR3 reads TGTGCCAGCACAGGGGGCCGGAGTTACAATGAGCAGTTCTTC. It is translated as CASTGGRSYNEQFF.

The chain uses TRBV9 and TRBJ2-7; D perhaps matches TRBD2 (5 bases). Germline values: CDR1 SGDLS, CDR2 YYNGEE. V lost 7 bases, J lost 13 bases, and 18 bases lay in between. This CDR3 contains 11 residues. The CDR3 region is CASCTLDRCYF. The DNA for the CDR3 is TGTGCCAGCTGCACACTAGACCGGTGTTACTTC.

This rearrangement joins TRBV5-1 to TRBJ1-1; D is unresolved. This CDR3 spans 12 amino acids. Germline lookup yields CDR1 SGHRS and CDR2 YFSETQ. V lost 0 bases and J 4 bases, leaving 4 bases between the germline ends. CDR3 nucleotides: TGCGCCAGCAGCTTGGAGCGCACTGAAGCTTTCTTT. It yields the protein CASSLERTEAFF.

V gene TRBV27 combines with J gene TRBJ2-6, with 9 bases matching TRBD1. Germline CDR1 reads MNHEY; CDR2 reads SMNVEV (reference sequence). V trimming: 4 bases; J trimming: 1 base; junction bases outside the gene matches: 14. CDR3 size: 20 residues. The CDR3: CASSSLPGTGSLSGANVLTF. CDR3 nucleotide sequence: TGTGCCAGCAGTTCCCTCCCCGGGACAGGGAGTCTTTCTGGGGCCAACGTCCTGACTTTC.

This chain uses TRBV27 with TRBJ2-1; tentative D call: TRBD2 (6 bases). In germline, CDR1 is MNHEY, CDR2 SMNVEV (reference sequence). The CDR3 is 13 residues long. The V gene lost 5 bases and the J gene lost 7 bases, with 12 bases spanning the gap. DNA for the CDR3: TGTGCCAGCAGTCGCGACGGGAGAAATGAGCAGTTCTTC. Protein sequence: CASSRDGRNEQFF.

The chain employs TRBV28 and TRBJ2-3; 10 bases are a match to TRBD2. The CDR3 sequence is 17 residues long. The J segment lost 5 bases and the V segment lost 5 bases, leaving 13 bases of the junction unmatched. Germline V lookup: CDR1 MDHEN, CDR2 SYDVKM. CDR3 sequence reads: CASSPPGRSGREDTQYF. The CDR3, as DNA: TGTGCCAGCAGTCCCCCCGGAAGGAGCGGGAGGGAAGATACGCAGTATTTT.

This clone appeared a single time. J is TRBJ2-6 and V is TRBV9, with D maybe TRBD2 (5 bases). Between the trimmed V and J ends, which lost 3 bases and 4 bases, there was a span of 8 bases. The length of the CDR3 is 14 residues. Germline V gene sequence: CDR1 SGDLS, CDR2 YYNGEE. CDR3 amino acids: CASSARGGANVLTF. In DNA, the CDR3 is TGTGCCAGCAGCGCCCGCGGGGGGGCCAACGTCCTGACTTTC. The entire variable domain, with the rest obtained from reference TRBV9 and TRBJ2-6, is as follows: DSGVTQTPKHLITATGQRVTLRCSPRSGDLSVYWYQQSLDQGLQFLIQYYNGEERAKGNILERFSAQQFPDLHSELNLSSLELGDSALYFCASSARGGANVLTFGAGSRLTVL.

This rearrangement joins TRBV27 to TRBJ1-5; D uncertain. Germline CDR1 reads MNHEY; CDR2 reads SMNVEV (reference sequence). This CDR3 spans 15 amino acids. V lost 2 bases to trimming and J lost 1 base, with 9 bases between them. Here the CDR3 DNA reads TGTGCCAGCAGTTTAGGGAGGATGAGCAATCAGCCCCAGCATTTT. As protein: CASSLGRMSNQPQHF.

V and J are TRBV7-9 and TRBJ1-2; D is undetermined. This CDR3 contains 12 residues. Between the trimmed V and J ends, which lost 1 base and 8 bases, there was a span of 8 bases. The germline CDR1 and CDR2 sequences are SEHNR and FQNEAQ (reference sequence). The chain's CDR3 is CASSLGVEGYTF. CDR3 DNA sequence: TGTGCCAGCAGCTTAGGGGTGGAGGGCTACACCTTC.

J is TRBJ2-7 and V is TRBV10-1, with D perhaps TRBD2 (5 bases). CDR3 length equals 15 residues. Trimming removed 5 bases from V and 2 bases from J, with 16 bases in between. Germline values: CDR1 WNHNN, CDR2 SYGVQD (reference sequence). The CDR3 DNA follows: TGCGCCAGCAGTCGAGGGTCGTCAGCGCCCTACGAGCAGTACTTC. Translated, it gives CASSRGSSAPYEQYF.

The J gene is TRBJ1-5, the V gene TRBV2; a weak D match, TRBD1 (6 bases). From germline, CDR1 is SNHLY and CDR2 FYNNEI. V was pared by 7 bases and J by 4 bases, with 23 bases between. The CDR3 has 17 amino acids. CDR3: CASKKGGGRVSNQPQHF. CDR3 sequence (DNA): TGTGCCAGCAAAAAAGGGGGGGGCAGGGTAAGTAATCAGCCCCAGCATTTT.

Turning to this clone: This CDR3 is also generated by other DNA sequences in the sample. The rearrangement uses TRBV10-3 and TRBJ2-7, with D unresolved. V was pared by 6 bases and J by 4 bases, with 7 bases between. Germline V gives CDR1 ENHRY, CDR2 SYGVKD. The length of the CDR3 is 11 residues. The CDR3 DNA reads TGTGCCATCAGCGACTCATACGAGCAGTACTTC. Amino acid sequence: CAISDSYEQYF.

Only one count was recorded for this clone. This sequence joins TRBV6-6 and TRBJ1-2; D is unresolved. The V gene lost 8 bases and the J gene lost 1 base, with 5 bases spanning the gap. Germline loops: CDR1 MNHNY, CDR2 SVGAGI (reference sequence). CDR3 length: 11 residues. CDR3 DNA sequence: TGTGCCAGCCGGGTTAACTATGGCTACACCTTC. Its translation: CASRVNYGYTF.

This chain connects TRBV2 to TRBJ2-2; a possible D gene is TRBD2 (5 bases). The CDR3 loop spans 15 amino acids. The germline gives CDR1 SNHLY, CDR2 FYNNEI. Trimming left V 4 bases short and J 7 bases short, with 16 bases between. CDR3 protein: CASSVSDAGNGELFF. For the CDR3, the DNA is TGTGCCAGCAGTGTTTCGGACGCGGGTAACGGGGAGCTGTTTTTT.

CDR3 in amino acids: CASSQEQGLGSYTF. CDR3 sequence (DNA): TGCGCCAGCAGCCAAGAACAGGGCCTGGGGAGCTACACCTTC. V is TRBV4-3 and J is TRBJ1-2; a weak D match, TRBD1 (6 bases). The CDR3 is 14 amino acids. Germline V gene sequence: CDR1 LGHNA, CDR2 YSLEER. Trimming took 0 bases from V and 9 from J, leaving 14 bases between them.

In nucleotides, the CDR3 is TGTGCCAGCAGCTCAGAAATATCCTTACTTTGGGAGGGCTACACCTTC. This codes for CASSSEISLLWEGYTF. The J gene is TRBJ1-2, the V gene TRBV13; no reliable D call. Between the trimmed V and J ends, which lost 4 bases and 8 bases, there was a span of 23 bases. This CDR3 comprises 16 residues. Germline V gives CDR1 PRHDT, CDR2 FYEKMQ (reference sequence).